This TCR beta chain was identified in a study of OX40 agonist ivuxolimab in advanced cancers. About the research overall: The dose-escalation cohort was over 65% male, with a mean age of about 56 years, ranging roughly 23 to 90. Study-level results: Low normalized T-cell clonal expansion was also seen in some nonresponders.

Comment on this clone: Its cognate antigen is unknown.

TCRdb keeps only in-frame clones here, not all; method: immunoSEQ multiplex PCR. The top ten hold 0.15% to 0.16% of the sample, which has more than 100,000 clones, around 93% seen once. The CDR3 length is 13 residues. Per the germline V gene, CDR1 is MDHEN and CDR2 is SYDVKM. V dropped 1 base and J dropped 3 bases, with 6 bases sitting between them. The TCR was taken from an adult with an advanced solid tumor such as melanoma, head and neck, liver or kidney cancer. The material sequenced was CD4+ or CD8+ T cells sorted from blood, taken in a trial of the OX40 agonist ivuxolimab. The chain is built from TRBV28 and TRBJ1-2; D unresolved. The CDR3 sequence: CASSLSKHYGYTF. The CDR3 DNA follows: TGTGCCAGCAGTTTATCGAAGCACTATGGCTACACCTTC.